This TCR beta chain was sequenced for a study of shared clonotypes between healthy human individuals. With 7 bases removed from V and 6 bases from J, the gap between germline ends came to 22 bases. Germline V gene lookup returns CDR1 SQVTM and CDR2 ANQGSEA. This CDR3 contains 14 residues. In the authors' methods: Quality scores were absent from the junction-only immunoSEQ sequences, so filtering differed. TCRdb's copy holds only in-frame clones and misses some; the assay was immunoSEQ multiplex PCR. The V and J calls and the clone size are those of that table, but D and trimming were determined from the DNA. The data show hundreds of thousands of clones, roughly four fifths seen once. Notes on the study in general: Since donors were few, the genetic and exposure-history diversity represented was limited.

Note on this clone: Its specificity is unknown.

This receptor was obtained from a middle-aged woman in good health. Some clones in this sample may be carry-over from other donors' samples. The chain uses TRBV29-1 and TRBJ2-7; D is possibly TRBD1 (6 bases). Sequences were obtained from PBMCs. Written as DNA, the CDR3 is TGCAGCGCAACCATAACAGGGATTGTTGCCGAGCAGTACTTC. This sequence encodes CSATITGIVAEQYF.